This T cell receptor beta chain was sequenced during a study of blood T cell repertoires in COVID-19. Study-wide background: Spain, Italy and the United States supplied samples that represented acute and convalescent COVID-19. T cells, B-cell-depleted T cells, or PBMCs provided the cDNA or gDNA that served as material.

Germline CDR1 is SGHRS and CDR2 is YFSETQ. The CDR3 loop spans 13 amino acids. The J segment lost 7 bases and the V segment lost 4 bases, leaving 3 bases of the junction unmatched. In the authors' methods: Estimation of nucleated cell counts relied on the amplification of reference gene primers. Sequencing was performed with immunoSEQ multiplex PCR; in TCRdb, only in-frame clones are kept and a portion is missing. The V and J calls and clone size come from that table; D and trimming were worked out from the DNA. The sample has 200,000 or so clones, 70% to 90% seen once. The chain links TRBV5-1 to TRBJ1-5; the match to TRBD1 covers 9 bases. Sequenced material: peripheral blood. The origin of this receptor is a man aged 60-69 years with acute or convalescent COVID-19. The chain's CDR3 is CASSMDRGQPQHF. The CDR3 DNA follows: TGCGCCAGCAGCATGGACAGGGGCCAGCCCCAGCATTTT. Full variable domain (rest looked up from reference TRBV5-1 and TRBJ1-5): KAGVTQTPRYLIKTRGQQVTLSCSPISGHRSVSWYQQTPGQGLQFLFEYFSETQRNKGNFPGRFSGRQFSNSRSEMNVSTLELGDSALYLCASSMDRGQPQHFGDGTRLSIL.